This T cell receptor beta chain derives from a study of shared clonotypes between healthy human individuals. Study at large: The plates for each donor numbered three CD4 naive, three CD4 memory, two CD8 naive and one CD8 memory.

From germline, CDR1 is SEHNR and CDR2 FQNEAQ (reference sequence). The CDR3 sequence is 16 residues long. The germline V and J ends were trimmed by 4 bases and 4 bases, with 17 bases remaining between them. CD45RO-negative CD8 cells positively selected for CCR7 made up the naive population, which excluded terminally differentiated effector memory CD45RA+ cells. The study ran the assay at deep level. TCRdb's copy holds only in-frame clones and misses some; the assay was immunoSEQ multiplex PCR. The table shows some 740,000 clones, with 92% occurring only once. The receptor's source is a man in his thirties or forties in good health. The sample comprised naive CD8+ T cells sorted from blood. The chain carries TRBV7-9 and TRBJ2-1; D is possibly TRBD2 (6 bases). The CDR3 sequence is CASSSTRTTGYNEQFF. CDR3 coding DNA: TGTGCCAGCAGCTCAACCCGGACTACCGGTTACAATGAGCAGTTCTTC.